Presented here are 2 T cell receptor beta chains from one specimen sequenced in a study of human T cells and chemical hapten exposure. TCRdb reanalysed the RACE reads using MiXCR and keeps one entry per CDR3 protein. The data contain about 380,000 distinct CDR3 sequences, 4.5% to 6% of them seen just once; the ten biggest clones take up 2% to 3%. As to time point: pre-sensitization, week 0. Documented treatment: therapeutic diphenylcyclopropenone sensitization with weekly scalp DPC. The source was whole blood, collected in connection with sensitization to the hapten diphenylcyclopropenone (DPC). The receptors here all came from a woman between 50 and 59 years old with alopecia areata. Some clones in this sample may be carry-over from other donors' samples.

This clonotype was observed at least ten times. The V gene is TRBV15, the J gene TRBJ1-5, with D possibly matching TRBD1 (6 bases). The V gene's germline CDR1 is LNHNV and CDR2 YYDKDF (reference sequence). The germline V and J ends were trimmed by 4 bases and 2 bases, with 12 bases remaining between them. CDR3 length: 15 residues. CDR3 amino acids: CATSTGEGGNQPQHF. CDR3 coding DNA: TGTGCCACCAGCACCGGAGAGGGGGGCAATCAGCCCCAGCATTTT.

This clonotype appeared many times. The V and J genes are TRBV20-1 and TRBJ1-4; unclear D gene. Trimming stripped 3 bases from V and 4 bases from J, with 6 bases between. The CDR3 sequence is 12 residues long. Germline values: CDR1 DFQATT, CDR2 SNEGSKA (reference sequence). CDR3 amino acids: CSARGGNEKLFF. Written as DNA, the CDR3 is TGCAGTGCTAGGGGTGGTAATGAAAAACTGTTTTTT.